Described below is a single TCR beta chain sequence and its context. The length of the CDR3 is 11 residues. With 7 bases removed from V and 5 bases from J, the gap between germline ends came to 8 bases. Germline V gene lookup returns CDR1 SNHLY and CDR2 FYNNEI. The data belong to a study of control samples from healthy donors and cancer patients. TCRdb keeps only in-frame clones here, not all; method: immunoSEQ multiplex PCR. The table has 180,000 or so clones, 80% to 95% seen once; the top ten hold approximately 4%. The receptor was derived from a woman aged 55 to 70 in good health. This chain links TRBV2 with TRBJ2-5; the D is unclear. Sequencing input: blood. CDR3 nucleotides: TGTGCCAGCATAGAACCGGAGACCCAGTACTTC. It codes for CASIEPETQYF. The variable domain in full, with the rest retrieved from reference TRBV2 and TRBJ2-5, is EPEVTQTPSHQVTQMGQEVILRCVPISNHLYFYWYRQILGQKVEFLVSFYNNEISEKSEIFDDQFSVERPDGSNFTLKIRSTKLEDSAMYFCASIEPETQYFGPGTRLLVL.